Following are 5 T cell receptor beta chains from one sample sequenced in a study of T cell repertoires in cytomegalovirus infection. Antigen specificity for these receptors is unknown. TCRdb reprocessed the reads via MiXCR and lists one record per CDR3 protein. The sample comprises some 590,000 distinct CDR3 sequences, approximately 40% of which are singletons, and 40% to 60% rests with the top ten. The sample here was cultured PBMCs, taken from culture after CMV antigen stimulation. The receptors originated from a human donor in good health (CMV status not recorded). Some clones in this sample may be carry-over from other donors' samples.

This clonotype was detected only a few times. This chain uses TRBV6-2 or TRBV6-3 with TRBJ2-3; D is unresolved. V was clipped by 4 bases and J by 10 bases, with 9 bases between them. The germline V gene has CDR1 MNHEY and CDR2 SVGEGT. The CDR3 is made up of 11 amino acids. CDR3 nucleotides: TGTGCCAGCAGTTCTAGGATGGCGCAGTATTTT. Protein: CASSSRMAQYF.

The rearrangement uses TRBV4-1 and TRBJ1-4; tentatively, D is TRBD1 (6 bases). The CDR3 loop spans 17 amino acids. Germline V CDR1 and CDR2: MGHRA, YSYEKL. Trimming took off 1 base at V and 3 bases at J, with 15 bases between the two ends. In DNA form, the CDR3 reads TGCGCCAGCAGCCAAGCGGACAGTAGTCGCCCTAATGAAAAACTGTTTTTT. This encodes CASSQADSSRPNEKLFF.

On this clonotype itself: Relative to the germline gene, one junction end is altered; a read error may explain this. The gene calls are TRBV20-1 and TRBJ1-2; weak D call: TRBD1 (5 bases). CDR1 and CDR2 (germline): DFQATT, SNEGSKA (reference sequence). This CDR3 is built from 13 residues. The CDR3 is CGAREQVEYGYTF. CDR3 bases: TGCGGTGCTAGAGAACAGGTCGAATATGGCTACACCTTC.

This clonotype appeared a few times. V gene TRBV10-3 combines with J gene TRBJ1-6, with D possibly matching TRBD1 (5 bases). The CDR3 is 13 amino acids. In germline, CDR1 is ENHRY, CDR2 SYGVKD. The V and J ends lost 4 bases and 12 bases respectively, with 13 bases between them. CDR3 residues: CAISGGGQGPLHF. The CDR3 DNA sequence: TGTGCCATCAGTGGCGGGGGTCAGGGACCCCTCCACTTT.

The chain links TRBV7-9 to TRBJ2-3; D is uncertain. V dropped 4 bases and J dropped 0 bases, with 5 bases sitting between them. Germline V gene sequence: CDR1 SEHNR, CDR2 FQNEAQ (reference sequence). The CDR3 totals 13 residues. The CDR3 nucleotides read TGTGCCAGCAGCTCGGAAAGCACAGATACGCAGTATTTT. Its translation: CASSSESTDTQYF.